These T cell receptor beta chains were read from a single sample in a study of cytomegalovirus exposure and HLA in healthy donors. The assay was immunoSEQ multiplex PCR, and TCRdb's table has in-frame clones only and misses some. The sample has around 63,000 clones, roughly 80% seen once. Sequenced material: PBMCs. The source of these receptors is a woman in her twenties or thirties in good health and CMV-seronegative. The CDR3 runs from the conserved cysteine through the conserved F or W. Fields, in order: V gene, CDR3 length, J gene, CDR3 protein.

TRBV7-6	13	NA	CASSFDSTYEQYF
TRBV7-9	13	TRBJ1-1	CATMGHENTEAFF
TRBV13	15	TRBJ2-2	CASSFRDRLTGELFF
TRBV7-2	13	TRBJ1-1	CASSYQGNTEAFF
TRBV7-8	17	TRBJ1-1	CASSPRGTPLMNTEAFF
TRBV18	14	TRBJ1-2	CASSPRDSGYGYTF
TRBV5-6	14	TRBJ2-4	CASSFGGAKNIQYF
TRBV10-3	18	TRBJ2-3	CAISEPGGAQPTTDTQYF
TRBV7-2	16	TRBJ2-2	CASSLGGQGAVGELFF
TRBV5-8	17	TRBJ2-5	CASSFPTSGSSQETQYF
TRBV28	14	TRBJ2-7	CASSSSGGAVEQYF
TRBV10-1	15	TRBJ2-3	CASSHLSGGADTQYF
TRBV6-1	15	TRBJ2-7	CASSWEGQGVYEQYF
TRBV28	20	TRBJ2-5	CASSRGLYATSPGLQETQYF
TRBV28	14	TRBJ2-5	CASSLTGSGETQYF
TRBV5-6	15	TRBJ2-7	CASSLVAGGPYEQYF